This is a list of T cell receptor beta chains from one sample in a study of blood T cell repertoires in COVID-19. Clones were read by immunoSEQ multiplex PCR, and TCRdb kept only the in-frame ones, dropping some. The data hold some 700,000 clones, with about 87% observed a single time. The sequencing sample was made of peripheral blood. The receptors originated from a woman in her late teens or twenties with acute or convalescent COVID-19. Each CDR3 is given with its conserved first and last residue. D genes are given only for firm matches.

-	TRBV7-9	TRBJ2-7	TGTGCCAGCAGCTTAGAGGGAGGACCGTTATACGAGCAGTACTTC	CASSLEGGPLYEQYF
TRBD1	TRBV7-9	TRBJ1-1	TGTGCCAGCAGCTTTAGGACAGGGAAGAACACTGAAGCTTTCTTT	CASSFRTGKNTEAFF
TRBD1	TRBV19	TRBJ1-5	TGTGCCAGTTGGGACAGGGTAGGGAATCAGCCCCAGCATTTT	CASWDRVGNQPQHF
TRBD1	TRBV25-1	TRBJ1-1	TGTGCCAGCAGTCCTCGGGACAGGGCGACTGAAGCTTTCTTT	CASSPRDRATEAFF
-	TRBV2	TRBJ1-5	TGTGCCAGCAGTGAGGGGAGCGTACAATATAGCAATCAGCCCCAGCATTTT	CASSEGSVQYSNQPQHF
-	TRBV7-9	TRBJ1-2	TGTGCCAGCAGCCAAGACAAACATGGCTACACCTTC	CASSQDKHGYTF
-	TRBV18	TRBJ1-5	TGTGCCAGCTCACCGTCGGGGGGCAATCAGCCCCAGCATTTT	CASSPSGGNQPQHF
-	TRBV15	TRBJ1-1	TGTGCCACCAGCAGGGGAATAACAGGGCCCCCTGAAGCTTTCTTT	CATSRGITGPPEAFF
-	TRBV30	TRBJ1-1	TGTGCCTGGAGTGCCCTTTACAGAGACACTGAAGCTTTCTTT	CAWSALYRDTEAFF
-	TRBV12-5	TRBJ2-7	TGTGCTAGTGGTCTTAGACACGTTTACTACGAGCAGTACTTC	CASGLRHVYYEQYF